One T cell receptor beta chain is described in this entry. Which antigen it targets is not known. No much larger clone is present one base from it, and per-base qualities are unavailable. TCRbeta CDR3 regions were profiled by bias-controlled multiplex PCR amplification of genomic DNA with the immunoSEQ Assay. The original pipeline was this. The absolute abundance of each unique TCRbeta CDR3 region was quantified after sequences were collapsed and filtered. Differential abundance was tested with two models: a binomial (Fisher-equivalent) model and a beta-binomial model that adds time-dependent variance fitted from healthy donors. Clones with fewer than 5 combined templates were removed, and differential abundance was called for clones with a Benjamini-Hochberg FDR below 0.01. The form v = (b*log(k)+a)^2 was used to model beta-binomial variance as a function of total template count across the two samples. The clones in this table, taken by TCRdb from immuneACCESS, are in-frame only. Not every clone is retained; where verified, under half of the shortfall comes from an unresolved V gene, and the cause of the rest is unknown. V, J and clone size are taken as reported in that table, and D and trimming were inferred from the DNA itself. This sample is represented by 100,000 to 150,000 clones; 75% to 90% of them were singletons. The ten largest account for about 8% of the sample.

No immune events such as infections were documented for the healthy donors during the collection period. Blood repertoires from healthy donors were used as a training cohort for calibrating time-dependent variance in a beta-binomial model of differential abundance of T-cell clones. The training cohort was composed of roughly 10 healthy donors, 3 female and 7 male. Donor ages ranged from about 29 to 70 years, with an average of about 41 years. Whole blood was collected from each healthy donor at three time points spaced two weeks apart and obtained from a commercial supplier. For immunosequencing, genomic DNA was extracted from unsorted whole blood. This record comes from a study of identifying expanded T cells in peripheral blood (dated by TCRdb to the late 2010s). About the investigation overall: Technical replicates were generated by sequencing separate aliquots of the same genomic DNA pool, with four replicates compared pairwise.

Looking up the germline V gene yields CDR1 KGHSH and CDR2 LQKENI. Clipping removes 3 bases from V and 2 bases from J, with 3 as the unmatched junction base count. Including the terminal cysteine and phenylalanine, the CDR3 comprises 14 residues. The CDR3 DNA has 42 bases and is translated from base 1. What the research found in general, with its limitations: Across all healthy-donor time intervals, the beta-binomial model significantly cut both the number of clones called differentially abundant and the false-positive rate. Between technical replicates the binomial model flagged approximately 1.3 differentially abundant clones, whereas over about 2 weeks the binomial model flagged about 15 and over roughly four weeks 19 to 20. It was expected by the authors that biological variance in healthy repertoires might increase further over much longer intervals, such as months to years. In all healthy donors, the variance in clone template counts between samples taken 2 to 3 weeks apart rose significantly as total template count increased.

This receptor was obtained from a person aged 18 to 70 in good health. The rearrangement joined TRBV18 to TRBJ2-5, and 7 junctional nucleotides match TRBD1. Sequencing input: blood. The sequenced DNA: TGTGCCAGCTCACCTAGGGGACAGCAAGAGACCCAGTACTTC. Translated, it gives CASSPRGQQETQYF.